Below are 11 T cell receptor beta chains sequenced from a single sample in a study of response to subunit inactivated influenza vaccine. TCRdb called the RT-PCR reads again in MiXCR, with one record for every CDR3 protein. The sample has roughly 570,000 distinct CDR3 sequences, 10% to 15% seen once. Specimen: PBMCs from blood, collected more than 35 days after vaccination. The source of these receptors is a man aged 45-65 years who received an inactivated influenza vaccine.

V usage is TRBV29-1 and J usage is TRBJ2-1; D unclear. Germline loops: CDR1 SQVTM, CDR2 ANQGSEA. The CDR3 consists of 10 residues. V lost 7 bases to trimming and J lost 5 bases, with 6 bases between them. Here the CDR3 DNA reads TGCAGCGGGAAGGACAATGAGCAGTTCTTC. Protein product: CSGKDNEQFF.

Regarding this clonotype: Since a much larger clone is just one base distant, this may be a read error. The chain carries TRBV7-9 and TRBJ2-7; 10 nucleotides line up with TRBD1. This CDR3 is built from 15 residues. Germline V gene data show CDR1 as SEHNR and CDR2 as FQNEAQ (reference sequence). The CDR3 bases are TGTGCCAGCAGCGGGGGACAGGGGAGCTCCTACCAGCAGTACTTC. This sequence encodes CASSGGQGSSYQQYF.

The chain combines TRBV12-3 or TRBV12-4 with TRBJ1-5; D perhaps matches TRBD1 (5 bases). CDR3 size: 14 residues. The V gene lost 8 bases and the J gene lost 0 bases, with 11 bases spanning the gap. In nucleotides, the CDR3 is TGTGCCAGCTCATTCAGGGATAGCAATCAGCCCCAGCATTTT. This codes for CASSFRDSNQPQHF.

Many counts were recorded for this clonotype. The chain employs TRBV29-1 and TRBJ2-2; 9 bases fit TRBD2. After removal of 0 bases from V and 5 bases from J, the junction contained 7 bases not matched to a gene. Per the germline V gene, CDR1 is SQVTM and CDR2 is ANQGSEA. This CDR3 spans 16 amino acids. The CDR3 region has the DNA TGCAGCGTTGAAGATTTAGCGGGAGACCGTACCGGGGAGCTGTTTTTT. It is translated as CSVEDLAGDRTGELFF.

This clonotype was detected a few times. The chain has TRBV10-2 and TRBJ1-5; no clear D gene. Trimming stripped 4 bases from V and 3 bases from J, with 7 bases between. Germline loops: CDR1 WSHSY, CDR2 SAAADI. The CDR3 sequence is 13 residues long. CDR3 nucleotide sequence: TGCGCCAGCAGTGCGAACCCCAATCAGCCCCAGCATTTT. Translation gives CASSANPNQPQHF.

In this sample, this clonotype turned up a few times. This chain connects TRBV4-3 to TRBJ2-3; 8 bases fit TRBD2. In germline, CDR1 is LGHNA, CDR2 YSLEER. After removal of 0 bases from V and 3 bases from J, the junction contained 8 bases not matched to a gene. This CDR3 contains 17 residues. This CDR3 is CASSQEPSGRVTDTQYF. CDR3 in DNA: TGCGCCAGCAGCCAAGAACCCAGCGGGAGAGTGACAGATACGCAGTATTTT.

In its sample, this clonotype was seen a few times. The J gene is TRBJ2-7, the V gene TRBV5-5; D is unclear. Looked up from germline, CDR1 is SGHKS and CDR2 is YYEKEE (reference sequence). Trimming left V 4 bases short and J 2 bases short, with 7 bases between. This CDR3 has 12 amino acids. CDR3 loop: CASSPRPYEQYF. DNA for the CDR3: TGTGCCAGCAGCCCGCGGCCCTACGAGCAGTACTTC.

The chain links TRBV6-2 or TRBV6-3 to TRBJ1-5, with TRBD1 matching over 9 bases. The CDR3 runs to 17 residues. Trimming at V came to 5 bases and at J to 0 bases, leaving 8 bases not matched to a gene. Germline loops: CDR1 MNHEY, CDR2 SVGEGT. The CDR3 DNA sequence: TGTGCCAGCAGTCCCGGGACAGGGCGCCCTAGCAATCAGCCCCAGCATTTT. This sequence encodes CASSPGTGRPSNQPQHF.

The chain links TRBV12-3 or TRBV12-4 to TRBJ2-7; 9 bases match TRBD2. Trimming took 6 bases from V and 6 from J; bases not matched to a gene: 6. This CDR3 region has 13 residues. The CDR3 region is CASRTSGTSEQYF. The DNA of the CDR3 is TGTGCCAGCAGGACTAGCGGTACCTCCGAGCAGTACTTC.

This chain links TRBV7-6 with TRBJ2-7, with D possibly being TRBD2 (5 bases). The CDR3 consists of 15 residues. Trimming removed 2 bases at V and 3 bases at J, with 14 bases between. Germline V gene sequence: CDR1 SGHVS, CDR2 FNYEAQ. For the CDR3, the DNA is TGTGCCAGCAGCTTACCGCGGGCCCCAGGCTACGAGCAGTACTTC. Protein product: CASSLPRAPGYEQYF.

The chain is built from TRBV20-1 and TRBJ2-3; D is unresolved. Trimming shortened V by 3 bases and J by 6 bases, and 7 bases separated the two germline ends. The CDR3 sequence is 11 residues long. In germline, CDR1 is DFQATT, CDR2 SNEGSKA (reference sequence). The CDR3 protein is CSASIRDTQYF. The CDR3 DNA reads TGCAGTGCTAGTATTCGGGATACGCAGTATTTT.